The 19 T cell receptor beta chains below come from one sample, sequenced in a study of cytomegalovirus exposure and HLA in healthy donors. Primers included in the PCR were 60 Vbeta and 13 Jbeta primers. The method was immunoSEQ multiplex PCR; TCRdb's version includes in-frame clones alone and lacks a portion of them. The data hold some 150,000 clones, with around 69% observed a single time. Sequenced input: PBMCs. Source of these receptors: a woman in her 30s in good health and CMV-seronegative.

A single count supports this clone. The V and J genes are TRBV7-6 and TRBJ2-1, with 10 bases identical to TRBD1. This CDR3 has 15 residues. The germline V gene has CDR1 SGHVS and CDR2 FNYEAQ. Trimming took 5 bases from V and 7 from J; bases not matched to a gene: 8. The CDR3 DNA is TGTGCCAGCAGCCCCTCGGGGACAGGGGTAAATGAGCAGTTCTTC. It specifies CASSPSGTGVNEQFF. Complete variable domain (other parts from reference TRBV7-6 and TRBJ2-1): GAGVSQSPRYKVTKRGQDVALRCDPISGHVSLYWYRQALGQGPEFLTYFNYEAQQDKSGLPNDRFSAERPEGSISTLTIQRTEQRDSAMYRCASSPSGTGVNEQFFGPGTRLTVL.

The rearrangement joins TRBV6-5 to TRBJ2-1, with 8 bases aligning to TRBD1. The trim removed 0 bases at V and 7 bases at J, leaving 5 bases unmatched. This CDR3 has 15 amino acids. Per the germline V gene, CDR1 is MNHEY and CDR2 is SVGAGI. CDR3 loop: CASSYSRTGRNEQFF. The CDR3 nucleotides read TGTGCCAGCAGTTACTCGAGGACAGGGAGGAATGAGCAGTTCTTC.

This clone appeared a single time. The rearrangement links TRBV6-5 to TRBJ1-4; tentatively, D is TRBD1 (6 bases). The CDR3 length is 14 residues. Trimming removed 5 bases at V and 5 bases at J, with 12 bases between. Looked up from germline, CDR1 is MNHEY and CDR2 is SVGAGI. The CDR3 nucleotides read TGTGCCAGCAGTGGCTTCGGGACAAATGAAAAACTGTTTTTT. This encodes CASSGFGTNEKLFF.

This clone was counted a single time. This sequence joins TRBV19 and TRBJ1-4; 7 bases match TRBD1. Germline V gene lookup returns CDR1 LNHDA and CDR2 SQIVND (reference sequence). The trim removed 5 bases at V and 6 bases at J, leaving 9 bases unmatched. There are 15 residues in the CDR3. In DNA, the CDR3 is TGTGCCAGTAGTCCTAGGGGGCGTATGGATGAAAAACTGTTTTTT. Residues: CASSPRGRMDEKLFF. The entire variable domain, with the rest obtained from reference TRBV19 and TRBJ1-4, is as follows: DGGITQSPKYLFRKEGQNVTLSCEQNLNHDAMYWYRQDPGQGLRLIYYSQIVNDFQKGDIAEGYSVSREKKESFPLTVTSAQKNPTAFYLCASSPRGRMDEKLFFGSGTQLSVL.

This rearrangement joins TRBV25-1 to TRBJ2-3, with 7 bases lining up with TRBD1. CDR1 is MGHDK, CDR2 SYGVNS, per germline. J was trimmed by 3 bases and V by 3 bases; bases with no gene match: 3. The CDR3 loop spans 14 amino acids. CDR3 DNA: TGTGCCAGCAGTGAGTACAGGGGTACAGATACGCAGTATTTT. Amino acids: CASSEYRGTDTQYF.

V gene TRBV5-1 combines with J gene TRBJ1-6; D unresolved. V lost 0 bases and J 6 bases, leaving 7 bases between the germline ends. This CDR3 contains 14 residues. CDR1 and CDR2 (germline): SGHRS, YFSETQ. The CDR3 coding sequence is TGCGCCAGCAGCTTGGACTTGCGTAATTCACCCCTCCACTTT. Translating gives CASSLDLRNSPLHF.

The chain combines TRBV29-1 with TRBJ2-7; D remains unclear. Germline CDR1 and CDR2: SQVTM and ANQGSEA. The V end lost 4 bases, the J end lost 7 bases, and 11 bases lay between the germline ends. This CDR3 comprises 11 residues. The CDR3 bases are TGCAGCGTTGTAGTGGAACAGGAGCAGTACTTC. Its protein is CSVVVEQEQYF.

The chain links TRBV5-1 to TRBJ2-7; maybe TRBD2 (5 bases). This CDR3 is built from 15 residues. The germline V gene has CDR1 SGHRS and CDR2 YFSETQ. Trimming took 0 bases from V and 0 from J, leaving 10 bases between them. The CDR3 reads CASSLESAGSYEQYF. The CDR3 bases are TGCGCCAGCAGCTTGGAAAGCGCGGGCTCCTACGAGCAGTACTTC.

The gene calls are TRBV30 and TRBJ2-7, with TRBD2 matching over 7 bases. Trimming cost V 3 bases and J 4 bases; bases outside gene matches: 9. Germline assignment: CDR1 GTSNPN and CDR2 SVGIG (reference sequence). This CDR3 is built from 14 residues. CDR3 sequence reads: CAWSSASGIYEQYF. The CDR3 DNA follows: TGTGCCTGGAGCTCGGCTAGCGGCATATACGAGCAGTACTTC.

A few counts support this clone. The rearrangement uses TRBV6-6 and TRBJ2-7, with TRBD1 identical over 9 bases. CDR3 length equals 13 residues. Germline trimming cut 5 bases from V and 6 bases from J; bases unmatched to any gene: 5. In germline, CDR1 is MNHNY, CDR2 SVGAGI (reference sequence). CDR3 in amino acids: CASSIGTGSEQYF. DNA of the CDR3: TGTGCCAGCAGTATAGGGACAGGGAGCGAGCAGTACTTC.

The chain recombines TRBV7-2 with TRBJ2-7, with a tentative D call TRBD2 (6 bases). Trimming removed 1 base at V and 5 bases at J, with 15 bases between. Germline V gene lookup returns CDR1 SGHTA and CDR2 FQGNSA. CDR3 length: 15 amino acids. The CDR3 bases are TGTGCCAGCAGCTTAGAACGGGGGTTTAGGCACGAGCAGTACTTC. Its protein is CASSLERGFRHEQYF.

V and J are TRBV5-1 and TRBJ2-2; TRBD1 agrees at 10 bases. The CDR3 spans 15 residues. Germline-derived CDR1 and CDR2 are SGHRS and YFSETQ. Trimming at V came to 2 bases and at J to 5 bases, leaving 3 bases not matched to a gene. The DNA for the CDR3 is TGCGCCAGCAGCTTCGGGGACAGGGGTACCGGGGAGCTGTTTTTT. As protein: CASSFGDRGTGELFF.

The chain employs TRBV28 and TRBJ1-6; D may be TRBD1 (6 bases). Per the germline V gene, CDR1 is MDHEN and CDR2 is SYDVKM. V shed 2 bases and J shed 7 bases, with 24 bases lying between them. CDR3 length equals 19 residues. As DNA, the CDR3 is TGTGCCAGCAGTTTACCGGGATCGGGGTTTCAGGGGATGAATTCACCCCTCCACTTT. This encodes CASSLPGSGFQGMNSPLHF.

This clone is a singleton in its sample. V usage is TRBV5-1 and J usage is TRBJ2-7, with TRBD1 identical over 7 bases. Germline CDR1 reads SGHRS; CDR2 reads YFSETQ. The CDR3 extends over 17 amino acids. After removal of 4 bases from V and 2 bases from J, the junction contained 15 bases not matched to a gene. The CDR3 sequence: CASSRQWDSTSPYEQYF. The CDR3 nucleotides are TGCGCCAGCAGCCGACAATGGGACAGTACGAGCCCCTACGAGCAGTACTTC.

The chain links TRBV18 to TRBJ1-1, with D possibly TRBD1 on 5 matching bases. The CDR3 spans 14 residues. CDR1 KGHSH and CDR2 LQKENI come from the germline V gene. V gave up 2 bases and J gave up 5 bases, with 12 bases separating them. CDR3: CASSPTPGGTEAFF. CDR3 nucleotide sequence: TGTGCCAGCTCACCAACACCGGGGGGTACTGAAGCTTTCTTT.

This clone was counted a single time. The rearrangement uses TRBV5-1 and TRBJ2-7; maybe TRBD2 (5 bases). From germline, CDR1 is SGHRS and CDR2 YFSETQ. V lost 7 bases to trimming and J lost 0 bases, with 17 bases between them. The CDR3 is 15 residues long. The CDR3 protein is CASEEGRSRSYEQYF. CDR3 DNA: TGCGCCAGCGAGGAAGGGAGATCACGCTCCTACGAGCAGTACTTC.

CDR3 amino acids: CASSLRGLDTEAFF. In DNA, the CDR3 is TGTGCCAGCAGCCTCAGGGGGCTGGACACTGAAGCTTTCTTT. This chain uses TRBV7-6 with TRBJ1-1; 8 nucleotides align to TRBD1. In germline, CDR1 is SGHVS, CDR2 FNYEAQ. The CDR3 totals 14 residues. V gave up 5 bases and J gave up 3 bases; unmatched junction bases: 5.

The J gene is TRBJ2-1, the V gene TRBV4-3, with 7 bases fitting TRBD2. The trim removed 4 bases at V and 4 bases at J, leaving 7 bases unmatched. The CDR3 loop spans 15 amino acids. Germline values: CDR1 LGHNA, CDR2 YSLEER. CDR3 region: CASSPTASGYNEQFF. The DNA for the CDR3 is TGCGCCAGCAGCCCGACGGCTAGCGGATACAATGAGCAGTTCTTC.

J is TRBJ1-2 and V is TRBV28, with TRBD1 matching over 9 bases. Germline V lookup: CDR1 MDHEN, CDR2 SYDVKM. This CDR3 is 16 amino acids long. V gave up 2 bases and J gave up 6 bases; unmatched junction bases: 10. Written as DNA, the CDR3 is TGTGCCAGCAGTTTACCCCCGACAGGGGGAGTGGATGGCTACACCTTC. Its translation is CASSLPPTGGVDGYTF.